This T cell receptor beta chain stems from a study of neurological immune-mediated disorders. Whole-study findings and limits: Expansion of TCR clones was greatest in HTLV-1-associated myelopathy and smallest in multiple sclerosis, where it fell below that of healthy controls. Because no CDR3 amino acid sequences were shared across subjects by expanded clones, private repertoires were suggested in all groups.

There are many counts of this clonotype. Antigen unknown. A 10-nucleotide random UMI tagged transcripts in template-switch 5'RACE cDNA synthesis. TCRdb itself ran the 5' RACE reads through MiXCR, one entry per CDR3 protein. Among more than 70,000 distinct CDR3 sequences listed, 17% were seen once. Trimming took 5 bases from V and 3 from J, leaving 11 bases between them. There are 14 residues in the CDR3. The sequenced sample consisted of PBMCs. This sequence joins TRBV12-3 or TRBV12-4 and TRBJ1-5, with D possibly matching TRBD1 (6 bases). The sequence was obtained from a woman in her forties in good health. The CDR3 nucleotides read TGTGCCAGCAGTCCACAGGGTACCAATCAGCCCCAGCATTTT. This gives the protein CASSPQGTNQPQHF.